Shown below are 15 T cell receptor beta chains from a single sample sequenced in a study of OX40 agonist ivuxolimab in advanced cancers. Using immunoSEQ multiplex PCR, the repertoire was profiled, and TCRdb retains in-frame clones only, with some absent. The repertoire consists of approximately 50,000 clones, with roughly 89% occurring once and the leading ten covering around 0.61%. Specimen: CD4+ or CD8+ T cells sorted from blood, collected in a trial of the OX40 agonist ivuxolimab. The receptor source for this set is an adult with an advanced solid tumor such as melanoma, head and neck, liver or kidney cancer.

This clone was seen repeatedly, ten times or more. The chain recombines TRBV29-1 with TRBJ2-7; 8 bases fit TRBD2. V lost 7 bases and J lost 7; bases outside the gene matches: 12. CDR1 SQVTM and CDR2 ANQGSEA come from the germline V gene. The CDR3 extends over 13 amino acids. The CDR3 sequence: CSANGRPGGEQYF. As DNA, the CDR3 is TGCAGCGCTAACGGGAGGCCGGGGGGGGAGCAGTACTTC.

The J gene is TRBJ2-3, the V gene TRBV7-9; D might be TRBD2 (6 bases). There are 16 residues in the CDR3. The V gene lost 0 bases and the J gene lost 1 base, with 11 bases spanning the gap. Germline V gene data show CDR1 as SEHNR and CDR2 as FQNEAQ (reference sequence). For the CDR3, the DNA is TGTGCCAGCAGCTTAGCTCTAGCGACTGGCACAGATACGCAGTATTTT. This translates into CASSLALATGTDTQYF.

The V gene is TRBV19, the J gene TRBJ2-1; no definite D call. CDR1 is LNHDA and CDR2 is SQIVND in the germline V gene (reference sequence). The V end lost 1 base, the J end lost 0 bases, and 16 bases lay between the germline ends. This CDR3 has 18 amino acids. Written as DNA, the CDR3 is TGTGCCAGTAGTATAGTTCACGCCCGGCGGAGCTCCTACAATGAGCAGTTCTTC. It yields the protein CASSIVHARRSSYNEQFF.

The chain couples TRBV4-2 to TRBJ2-7, with 7 nucleotides matching TRBD1. V shed 10 bases and J 6 bases; nucleotides not matched to a gene: 15. The CDR3 extends over 14 amino acids. Germline lookup yields CDR1 LGHNA and CDR2 YNFKEQ. The CDR3 region is CANRQGIRGGEQYF. CDR3 bases: TGTGCCAACCGACAGGGTATTAGAGGAGGCGAGCAGTACTTC.

The chain carries TRBV6-1 and TRBJ2-5; D is perhaps TRBD2 (5 bases). TRBJ2-7 matches the DNA end more closely, so the J call is doubtful. Germline CDR1 reads MNHNS; CDR2 reads SASEGT. CDR3 length: 12 residues. The CDR3 DNA is TGTGCCAGCAGGGACTTCCCAGCCGAGCAGTACTTC. Encoded protein: CASRDFPAEQYF.

J is TRBJ1-2 and V is TRBV6-5; D possibly corresponds to TRBD1 (6 bases). The germline CDR1 and CDR2 sequences are MNHEY and SVGAGI. V was shortened by 5 bases and J by 8 bases, with 21 bases between the two germline ends. This CDR3 spans 15 amino acids. The CDR3 protein is CASSPEFRTASGYTF. In DNA form, the CDR3 reads TGTGCCAGCAGTCCAGAGTTTAGGACAGCCAGCGGCTACACCTTC.

The CDR3 region is CASSDSGRASGTQYF. CDR3 nucleotides: TGTGCCAGCAGCGACAGCGGGAGGGCCTCAGGTACGCAGTATTTT. The chain joins TRBV13 to TRBJ2-3, with 10 bases lining up with TRBD2. V lost 5 bases, J lost 8 bases, and 10 bases stayed unmatched. Germline-derived CDR1 and CDR2 are PRHDT and FYEKMQ (reference sequence). The CDR3 runs 15 residues.

The J gene is TRBJ2-1, the V gene TRBV5-4, with D maybe TRBD2 (5 bases). The CDR3 is 17 residues long. V was shortened by 4 bases and J by 3 bases, with 20 bases between the two germline ends. CDR1 is SGHNT, CDR2 YYREEE, per germline (reference sequence). CDR3 nucleotide sequence: TGTGCCAGCAGCCTGGGAAGGGTTAGCGAGATCTACAATGAGCAGTTCTTC. It is translated as CASSLGRVSEIYNEQFF.

V is TRBV7-9 and J is TRBJ1-2, with D perhaps TRBD1 (6 bases). The CDR3 sequence is 14 residues long. The V end was cut by 5 bases, the J end by 7 bases, with 17 bases between. Germline loops: CDR1 SEHNR, CDR2 FQNEAQ (reference sequence). The CDR3, as DNA: TGTGCCAGCAGCCCTCGGGGGCAGTTCTCTGGCTACACCTTC. This encodes CASSPRGQFSGYTF.

V is TRBV19 and J is TRBJ1-1; D is ambiguous. In germline, CDR1 is LNHDA, CDR2 SQIVND (reference sequence). The CDR3 length is 15 residues. The V and J ends lost 7 bases and 3 bases respectively, with 18 bases between them. Written as DNA, the CDR3 is TGTGCCAGTAATTCGGGCGGATATAGGGACACTGAAGCTTTCTTT. This gives the protein CASNSGGYRDTEAFF.

V and J are TRBV6-5 and TRBJ2-4, with a possible D match to TRBD1 (6 bases). This CDR3 comprises 13 residues. Trimming stripped 4 bases from V and 6 bases from J, with 10 bases between. CDR1 and CDR2 from the germline V gene are MNHEY and SVGAGI. This CDR3 reads CASSSRRGNIQYF. CDR3 nucleotides: TGTGCCAGCAGTTCACGCAGGGGAAACATTCAGTACTTC.

V is TRBV6-5 and J is TRBJ2-4; a weak D match, TRBD1 (5 bases). Germline lookup yields CDR1 MNHEY and CDR2 SVGAGI. CDR3 length: 14 amino acids. Deletions cut 0 bases from V and 6 bases from J, with 9 bases between. This chain's CDR3 is CASSYSLGVNIQYF. The CDR3 DNA sequence: TGTGCCAGCAGTTACTCGTTAGGGGTAAACATTCAGTACTTC.

The gene calls are TRBV5-1 and TRBJ2-2; 7 bases match TRBD1. The CDR3 length is 14 residues. V dropped 6 bases and J dropped 2; count of bases not matched to a gene: 4. Germline values: CDR1 SGHRS, CDR2 YFSETQ. The DNA of the CDR3 is TGCGCCAGCAACCGGGACAGCAACACCGGGGAGCTGTTTTTT. It encodes CASNRDSNTGELFF.

The chain is built from TRBV5-1 and TRBJ1-1; D uncertain. The ends were cut back, 5 bases at V and 11 bases at J, with 13 bases in the middle. The CDR3 length is 11 residues. Germline lookup yields CDR1 SGHRS and CDR2 YFSETQ. This CDR3 is CASRQESTAFF. In DNA, the CDR3 is TGCGCCAGCAGGCAGGAGAGTACGGCTTTCTTT.

By share of the sample, this clone is medium-sized. The V and J genes are TRBV15 and TRBJ2-1, with 11 bases identical to TRBD2. The CDR3 runs to 15 residues. The germline V gene encodes CDR1 LNHNV and CDR2 YYDKDF (reference sequence). J was trimmed by 9 bases and V by 0 bases; bases with no gene match: 4. The CDR3 DNA is TGTGCCACCAGCAGAGACGGGCTAGCGGGAGGTGAGCAGTTCTTC. This sequence encodes CATSRDGLAGGEQFF.